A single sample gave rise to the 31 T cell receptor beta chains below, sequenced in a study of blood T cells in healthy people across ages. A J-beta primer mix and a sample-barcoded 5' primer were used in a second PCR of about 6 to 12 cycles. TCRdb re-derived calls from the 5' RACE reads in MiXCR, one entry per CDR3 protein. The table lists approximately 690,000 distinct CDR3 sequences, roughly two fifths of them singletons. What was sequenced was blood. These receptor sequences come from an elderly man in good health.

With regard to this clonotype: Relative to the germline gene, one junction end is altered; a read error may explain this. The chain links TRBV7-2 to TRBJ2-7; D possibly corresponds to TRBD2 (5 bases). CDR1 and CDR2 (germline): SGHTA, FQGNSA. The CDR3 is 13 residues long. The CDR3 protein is CACSLLRGYEQYF. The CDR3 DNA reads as TGTGCCTGCAGCCTACTCCGCGGGTACGAGCAGTACTTC.

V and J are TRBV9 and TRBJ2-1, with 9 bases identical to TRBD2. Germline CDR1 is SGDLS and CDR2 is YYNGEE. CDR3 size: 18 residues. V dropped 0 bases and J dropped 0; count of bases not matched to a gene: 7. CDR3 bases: TGTGCCAGCAGCGTAGTGGGGACTAGCCCGAGCTCCTACAATGAGCAGTTCTTC. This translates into CASSVVGTSPSSYNEQFF.

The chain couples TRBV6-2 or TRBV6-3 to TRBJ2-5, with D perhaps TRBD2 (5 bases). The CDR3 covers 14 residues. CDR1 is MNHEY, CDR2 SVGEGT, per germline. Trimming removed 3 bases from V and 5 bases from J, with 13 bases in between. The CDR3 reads CASSYLGVRETQYF. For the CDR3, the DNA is TGTGCCAGCAGTTATCTCGGGGTGAGGGAGACCCAGTACTTC.

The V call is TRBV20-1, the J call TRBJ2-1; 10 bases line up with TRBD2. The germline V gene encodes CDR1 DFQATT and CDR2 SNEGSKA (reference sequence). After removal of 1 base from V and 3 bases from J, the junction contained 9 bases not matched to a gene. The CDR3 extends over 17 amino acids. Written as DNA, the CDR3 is TGCAGTGCTAGAGCGGGGGAAGGGACTAGCGACTACAATGAGCAGTTCTTC. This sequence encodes CSARAGEGTSDYNEQFF.

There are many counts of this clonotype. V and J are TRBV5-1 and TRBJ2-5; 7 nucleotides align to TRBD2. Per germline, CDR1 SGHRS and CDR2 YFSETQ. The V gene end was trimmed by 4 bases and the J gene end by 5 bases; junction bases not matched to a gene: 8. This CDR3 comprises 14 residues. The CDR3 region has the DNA TGCGCCAGCAGCCCTGCGGGGGTAGCGGAGACCCAGTACTTC. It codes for CASSPAGVAETQYF. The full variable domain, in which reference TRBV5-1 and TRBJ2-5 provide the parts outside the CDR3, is KAGVTQTPRYLIKTRGQQVTLSCSPISGHRSVSWYQQTPGQGLQFLFEYFSETQRNKGNFPGRFSGRQFSNSRSEMNVSTLELGDSALYLCASSPAGVAETQYFGPGTRLLVL.

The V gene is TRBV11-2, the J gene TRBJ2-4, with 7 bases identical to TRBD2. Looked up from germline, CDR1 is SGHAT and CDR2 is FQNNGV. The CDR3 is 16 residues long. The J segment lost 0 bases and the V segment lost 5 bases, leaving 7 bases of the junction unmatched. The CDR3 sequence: CASSPFGGVAKNIQYF. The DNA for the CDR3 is TGTGCCAGCAGCCCCTTTGGGGGGGTAGCCAAAAACATTCAGTACTTC.

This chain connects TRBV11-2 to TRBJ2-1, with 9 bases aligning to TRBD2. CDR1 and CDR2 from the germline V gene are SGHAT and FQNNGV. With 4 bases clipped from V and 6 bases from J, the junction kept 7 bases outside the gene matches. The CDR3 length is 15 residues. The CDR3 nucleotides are TGTGCCAGCAGCTCGGGACTAGCTACCAGCAATGAGCAGTTCTTC. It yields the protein CASSSGLATSNEQFF.

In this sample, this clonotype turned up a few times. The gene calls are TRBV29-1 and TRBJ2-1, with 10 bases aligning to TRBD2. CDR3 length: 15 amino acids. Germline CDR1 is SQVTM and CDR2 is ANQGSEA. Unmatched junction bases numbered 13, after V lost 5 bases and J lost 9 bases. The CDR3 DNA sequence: TGCAGCGTTTTAGTCTCTAGCGGGAGTAGGGGTGAGCAGTTCTTC. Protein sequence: CSVLVSSGSRGEQFF.

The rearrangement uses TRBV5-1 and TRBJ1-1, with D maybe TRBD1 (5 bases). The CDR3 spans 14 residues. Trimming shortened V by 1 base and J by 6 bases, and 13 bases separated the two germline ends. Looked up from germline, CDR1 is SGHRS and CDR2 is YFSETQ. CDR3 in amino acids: CASSLSGGTSEAFF. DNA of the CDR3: TGCGCCAGCAGCTTGTCGGGGGGGACGTCTGAAGCTTTCTTT.

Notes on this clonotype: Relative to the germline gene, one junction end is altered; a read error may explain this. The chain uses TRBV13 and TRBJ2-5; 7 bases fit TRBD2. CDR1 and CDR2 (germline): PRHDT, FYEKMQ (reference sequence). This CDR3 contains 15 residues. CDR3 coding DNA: TGTGCCTGCAGCTTAATTAGCGGGTCTCAAGAGACCCAGTACTTC. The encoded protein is CACSLISGSQETQYF.

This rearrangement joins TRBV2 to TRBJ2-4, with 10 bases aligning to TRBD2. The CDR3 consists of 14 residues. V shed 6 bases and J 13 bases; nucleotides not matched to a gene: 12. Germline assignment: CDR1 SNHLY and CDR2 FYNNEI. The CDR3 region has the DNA TGTGCCAGCAGCCCAGGGACTAGCGACAATGAGCAGTACTTC. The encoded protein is CASSPGTSDNEQYF.

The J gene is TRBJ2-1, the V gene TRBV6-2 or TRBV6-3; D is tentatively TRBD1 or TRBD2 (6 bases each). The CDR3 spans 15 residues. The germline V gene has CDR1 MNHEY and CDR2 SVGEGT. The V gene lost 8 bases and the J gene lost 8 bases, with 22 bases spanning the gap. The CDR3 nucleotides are TGTGCCAGCGCACAACATGGGGGGCTTTCGGATGAGCAGTTCTTC. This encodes CASAQHGGLSDEQFF.

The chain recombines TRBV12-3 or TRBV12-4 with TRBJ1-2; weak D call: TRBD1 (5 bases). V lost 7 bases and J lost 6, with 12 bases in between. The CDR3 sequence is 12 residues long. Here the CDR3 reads CASNSGFDGYTF. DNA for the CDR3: TGTGCCAGCAACTCAGGGTTTGATGGCTACACCTTC.

DNA of the CDR3: TGCGCCAGCAGCAGGACAGATCAACCCTACAATGAGCAGTTCTTC. Protein: CASSRTDQPYNEQFF. The chain uses TRBV5-1 and TRBJ2-1; a possible D gene is TRBD1 (6 bases). V shed 4 bases and J shed 2 bases, with 13 bases lying between them. Germline values: CDR1 SGHRS, CDR2 YFSETQ. The length of the CDR3 is 15 residues. Supplemented by reference TRBV5-1 and TRBJ2-1, the full variable domain reads KAGVTQTPRYLIKTRGQQVTLSCSPISGHRSVSWYQQTPGQGLQFLFEYFSETQRNKGNFPGRFSGRQFSNSRSEMNVSTLELGDSALYLCASSRTDQPYNEQFFGPGTRLTVL.

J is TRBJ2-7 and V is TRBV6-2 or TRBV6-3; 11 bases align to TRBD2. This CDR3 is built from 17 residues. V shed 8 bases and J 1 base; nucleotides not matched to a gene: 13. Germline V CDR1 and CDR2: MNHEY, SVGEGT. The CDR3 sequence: CASRDLAGGPESYEQYF. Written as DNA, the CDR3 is TGTGCCAGCCGTGATTTAGCGGGAGGGCCAGAGTCCTACGAGCAGTACTTC.

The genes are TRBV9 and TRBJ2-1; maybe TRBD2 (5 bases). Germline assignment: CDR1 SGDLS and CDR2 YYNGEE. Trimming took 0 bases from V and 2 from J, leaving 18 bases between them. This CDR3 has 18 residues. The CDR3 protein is CASSVAQYRRRPYNEQFF. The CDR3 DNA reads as TGTGCCAGCAGCGTAGCCCAGTACCGCAGGAGGCCCTACAATGAGCAGTTCTTC.

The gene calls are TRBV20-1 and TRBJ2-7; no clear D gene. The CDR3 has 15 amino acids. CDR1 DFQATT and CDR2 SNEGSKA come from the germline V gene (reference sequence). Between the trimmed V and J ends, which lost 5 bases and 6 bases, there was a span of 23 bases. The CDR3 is CSAVRTEQMGSEQYF. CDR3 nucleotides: TGCAGTGCTGTAAGGACGGAACAGATGGGGTCCGAGCAGTACTTC.

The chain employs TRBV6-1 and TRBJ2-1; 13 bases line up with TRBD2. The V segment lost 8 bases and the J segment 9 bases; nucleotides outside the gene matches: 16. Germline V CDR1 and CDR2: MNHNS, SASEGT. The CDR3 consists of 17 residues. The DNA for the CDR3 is TGTGCCAGCGTCCTCTCCACTAGCGGGGGGGCGGGTTTTGAGCAGTTCTTC. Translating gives CASVLSTSGGAGFEQFF.

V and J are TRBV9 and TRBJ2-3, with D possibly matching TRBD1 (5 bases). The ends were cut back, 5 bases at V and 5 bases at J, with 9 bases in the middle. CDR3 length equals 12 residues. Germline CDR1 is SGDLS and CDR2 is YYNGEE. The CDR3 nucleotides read TGTGCCAGCAGAGGGGATGGAGATACGCAGTATTTT. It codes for CASRGDGDTQYF. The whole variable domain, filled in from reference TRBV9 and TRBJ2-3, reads DSGVTQTPKHLITATGQRVTLRCSPRSGDLSVYWYQQSLDQGLQFLIQYYNGEERAKGNILERFSAQQFPDLHSELNLSSLELGDSALYFCASRGDGDTQYFGPGTRLTVL.

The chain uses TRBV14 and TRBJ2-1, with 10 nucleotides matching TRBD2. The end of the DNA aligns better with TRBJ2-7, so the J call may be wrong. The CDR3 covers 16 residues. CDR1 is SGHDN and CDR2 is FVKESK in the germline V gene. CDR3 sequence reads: CASSQPWTSGYNEQYF. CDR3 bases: TGTGCCAGCAGCCAACCGTGGACTAGCGGCTACAATGAGCAGTACTTC.

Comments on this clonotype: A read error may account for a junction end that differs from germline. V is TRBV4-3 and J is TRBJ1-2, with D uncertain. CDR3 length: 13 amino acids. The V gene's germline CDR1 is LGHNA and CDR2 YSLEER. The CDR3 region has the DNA TGCGCCAGCAGCCAAGATCTGGGCTATGGCCACACCTTC. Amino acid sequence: CASSQDLGYGHTF.

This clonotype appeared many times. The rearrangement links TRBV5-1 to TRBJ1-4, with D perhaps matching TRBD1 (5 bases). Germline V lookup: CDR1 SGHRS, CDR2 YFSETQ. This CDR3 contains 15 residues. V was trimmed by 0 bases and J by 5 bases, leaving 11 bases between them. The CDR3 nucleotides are TGCGCCAGCAGCTTGGAGCAGGGCTACAATGAAAAACTGTTTTTT. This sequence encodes CASSLEQGYNEKLFF.

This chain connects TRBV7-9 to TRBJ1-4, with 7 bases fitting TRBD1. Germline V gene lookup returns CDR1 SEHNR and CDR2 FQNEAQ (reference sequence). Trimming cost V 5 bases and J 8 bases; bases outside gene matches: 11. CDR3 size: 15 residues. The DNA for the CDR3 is TGTGCCAGCAGCACTTGGGACAGCCGGAGGGAAAAACTGTTTTTT. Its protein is CASSTWDSRREKLFF.

The chain's CDR3 is CASSLDRGRAYSSYNEQFF. The CDR3 coding sequence is TGTGCCAGCAGCTTAGATCGCGGGAGGGCCTATAGCTCCTACAATGAGCAGTTCTTC. This sequence joins TRBV11-2 and TRBJ2-1; 9 bases agree with TRBD2. With 0 bases clipped from V and 0 bases from J, the junction kept 9 bases outside the gene matches. The CDR3 consists of 19 residues. Per the germline V gene, CDR1 is SGHAT and CDR2 is FQNNGV.

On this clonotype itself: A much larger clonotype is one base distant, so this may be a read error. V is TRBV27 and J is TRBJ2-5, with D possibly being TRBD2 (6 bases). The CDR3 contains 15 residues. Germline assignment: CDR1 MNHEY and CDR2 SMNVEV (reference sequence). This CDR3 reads CASSRTQRPRETRYF. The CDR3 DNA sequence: TGTGCCAGCAGCCGAACCCAGCGGCCCCGGGAGACCCGGTACTTC.

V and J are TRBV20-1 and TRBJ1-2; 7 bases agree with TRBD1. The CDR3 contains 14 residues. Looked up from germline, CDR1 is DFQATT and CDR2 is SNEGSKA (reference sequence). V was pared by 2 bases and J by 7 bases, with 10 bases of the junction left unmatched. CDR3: CSARTRGQIGGYTF. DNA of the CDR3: TGCAGTGCTAGAACCCGGGGACAGATTGGTGGCTACACCTTC.

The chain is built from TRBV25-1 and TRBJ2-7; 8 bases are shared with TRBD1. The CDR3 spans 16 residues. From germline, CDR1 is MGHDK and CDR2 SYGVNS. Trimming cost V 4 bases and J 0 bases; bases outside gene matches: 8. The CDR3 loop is CASSVAPGQGSYEQYF. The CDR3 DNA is TGTGCCAGCAGTGTTGCCCCTGGACAGGGCTCCTACGAGCAGTACTTC.

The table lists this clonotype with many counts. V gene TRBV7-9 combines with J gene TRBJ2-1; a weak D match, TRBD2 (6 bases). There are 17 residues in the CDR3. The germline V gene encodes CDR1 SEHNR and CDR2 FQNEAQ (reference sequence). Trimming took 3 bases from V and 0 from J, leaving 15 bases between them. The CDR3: CASSFRGTAGSYNEQFF. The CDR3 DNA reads TGTGCCAGCAGCTTTCGGGGGACTGCCGGCTCCTACAATGAGCAGTTCTTC.

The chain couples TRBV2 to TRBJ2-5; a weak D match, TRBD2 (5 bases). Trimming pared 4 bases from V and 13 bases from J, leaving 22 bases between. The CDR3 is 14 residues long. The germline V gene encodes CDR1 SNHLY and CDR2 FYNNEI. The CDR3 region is CASSVDSVRNERYF. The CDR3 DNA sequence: TGTGCCAGCAGTGTTGATAGCGTAAGGAATGAGCGGTACTTC.

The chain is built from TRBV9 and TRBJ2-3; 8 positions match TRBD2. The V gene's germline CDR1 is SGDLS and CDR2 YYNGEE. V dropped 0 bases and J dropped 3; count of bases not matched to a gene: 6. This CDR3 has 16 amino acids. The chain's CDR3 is CASSVVGTRPTDTQYF. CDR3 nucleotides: TGTGCCAGCAGCGTAGTAGGGACTAGACCGACAGATACGCAGTATTTT.

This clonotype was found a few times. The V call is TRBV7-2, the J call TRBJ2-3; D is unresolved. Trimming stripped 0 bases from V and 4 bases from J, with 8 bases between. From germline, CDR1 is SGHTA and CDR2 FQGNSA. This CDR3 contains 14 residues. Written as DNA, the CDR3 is TGTGCCAGCAGCTTAGCGCACCGAGCAGATACGCAGTATTTT. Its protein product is CASSLAHRADTQYF.